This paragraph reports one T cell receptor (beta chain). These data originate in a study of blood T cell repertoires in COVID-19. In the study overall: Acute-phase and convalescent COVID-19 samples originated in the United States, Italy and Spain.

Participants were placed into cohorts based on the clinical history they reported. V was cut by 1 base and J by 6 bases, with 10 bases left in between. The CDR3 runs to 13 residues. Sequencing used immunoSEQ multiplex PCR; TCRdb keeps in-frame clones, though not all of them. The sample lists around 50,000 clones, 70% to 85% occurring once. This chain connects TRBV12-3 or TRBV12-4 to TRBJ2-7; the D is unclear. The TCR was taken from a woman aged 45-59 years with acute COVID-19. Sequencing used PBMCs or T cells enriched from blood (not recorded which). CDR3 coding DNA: TGTGCCAGCAGTTTAGAGTCTACCGGCGAGCAGTACTTC. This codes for CASSLESTGEQYF.